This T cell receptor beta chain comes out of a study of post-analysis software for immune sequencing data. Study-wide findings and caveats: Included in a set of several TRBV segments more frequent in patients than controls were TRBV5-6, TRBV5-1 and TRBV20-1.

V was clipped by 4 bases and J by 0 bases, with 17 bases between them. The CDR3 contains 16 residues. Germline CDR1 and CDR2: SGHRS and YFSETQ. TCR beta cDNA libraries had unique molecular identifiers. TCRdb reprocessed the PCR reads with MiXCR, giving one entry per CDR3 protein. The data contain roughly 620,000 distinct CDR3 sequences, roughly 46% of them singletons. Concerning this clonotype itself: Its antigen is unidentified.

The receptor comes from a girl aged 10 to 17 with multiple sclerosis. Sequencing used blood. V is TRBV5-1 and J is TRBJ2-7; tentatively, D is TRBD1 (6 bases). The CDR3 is CASSHGQLLSSYEQYF. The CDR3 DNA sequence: TGCGCCAGCAGCCACGGACAGTTACTTAGCTCCTACGAGCAGTACTTC.